The TCR beta chain under discussion was sequenced for a study of shared clonotypes between healthy human individuals (dated by TCRdb to about 2020). Regarding the research as a whole: The cohort included a few men and a couple of women between 18 and 49 years of age. For each donor, CD4 naive and CD4 memory were each run on three plates, CD8 naive on two plates, and CD8 memory on one plate. To increase sequencing depth and limit assay-specific biases, different laboratories used diverse techniques to prepare libraries and sequence TCR repertoires. To estimate repertoire size and how much clonotypes are shared between individuals, the study performed deep sequencing of blood TCR repertoires from about 5 healthy adults. Each donor's leukapheresis produced roughly between roughly 0.85 and 10 billion PBMCs. Results and caveats for the whole study, not just this receptor: Approximately 5% of naive CD4, approximately 3.7% of naive CD8, 2.3% of memory CD4, and approximately 0.4% of memory CD8 clonotypes were shared across several donors. Compared with non-shared clonotypes, clonotypes shared by all four sorted-subset donors had higher generation probabilities. Pairwise subsampling indicated that sequencing depth was expected to affect the degree of clonotype sharing among donors. Sampling was limited to blood, and TCR repertoires in tissue likely differ from TCR repertoires in blood. Estimated clonotype richness was generally larger for naive than for memory subsets. The genetic and exposure-history diversity represented was limited by the small number of donors. Incomplete sequencing was indicated by rarefaction of sorted-subset datasets, despite the large sequencing depth.

For the CD8 naive samples, CD45RO-negative cells were positively selected for CCR7, yielding a CD45RA+CCR7+ population from which TemRA cells were excluded. Donors were healthy HIV-negative adults with no recently reported acute infections or vaccinations. Only Caucasian adults living in Nashville, Tennessee, USA were represented among the donors. After blood collection by leukapheresis, PBMCs were isolated using Ficoll-Histopaque density gradient centrifugation and then cryopreserved in the vapor phase of liquid nitrogen. Analytical flow cytometry was used to check the purity and quantity of every magnetically sorted T cell population. Each sorted fraction had its genomic DNA isolated and then quantified by UV absorbance on a Nanodrop 2000c. Concerning this clone: Its antigen is not yet known. Base qualities are not provided; no much larger clone lies one nucleotide away.

Using the deep immunoSEQ assay, TCR CDR3 regions were amplified from genomic DNA by multiplex PCR. Extracted genomic DNA from each cell subset was spread evenly across all wells of several immunoSEQ 96-well plates, with each plate serving as a replicate. Each replicate PCR for sorted subsets received about 210 ng genomic DNA, equal to roughly 30,000 T cell genomes. The purified libraries were quantified using a Qubit 3.0 fluorometer, sized with a Bioanalyzer 2100, and then quantified again using the KAPA Library Quantification kit. A separate single-read 150-cycle Illumina NextSeq 550 flow cell was used to sequence each immunoSEQ 96-well plate. In the original analysis: Because only junctional sequences without quality scores were contained in the immunoSEQ output, filtering matching that applied to full-length reads could not be performed. To assign V/J genes and CDR3, sequences were annotated against IMGT germline references using PyIR, a Python wrapper for IgBLAST v1.9. Any read was removed if the V/J assignment was weak (E-value above 1e-6), the CDR3 was missing, or the read contained stop codons, out-of-frame junctions, or ambiguous translated residues. A V3J clonotype was defined by an identical inferred V gene, J gene, and CDR3 amino acid sequence. Percentage overlap between repertoires was calculated by dividing the number of shared unique clonotypes by the size of the smaller repertoire. RTK rarefaction, the Chao1 estimator, and Recon v2.1 estimates of unobserved clonotypes were used to assess repertoire richness. OLGA was used to compute generation probabilities for all TCRbeta clonotypes that the gDNA method yielded from a handful of donors. TCRdb stores this immuneACCESS table with in-frame sequences only. Part of the clones is absent; in the studies checked, under half of the shortfall reflects unresolved V genes, and no reason is known for the rest. V and J calls and clone size come straight from that table; D and trimming were deduced from the DNA. For this sample the table gives some 2.1 million clones, of which less than 95% were detected only once. 0.9% to 1.4% of the sample goes to the ten largest clones.

The sequencing sample was made of naive CD8+ T cells sorted from blood. The cell subset or site label on this specimen signifies: CD45RA+CCR7+. The receptor comes from a man between 18 and 29 years old in good health.

The CDR3 here reads CSVEVGVGLETQYF. The nucleotide sequence is TGCAGCGTTGAAGTGGGGGTAGGGCTTGAGACCCAGTACTTC. This sequence uses TRBV29-1 and TRBJ2-5; the D element might be TRBD1 or TRBD2, as each aligns at 5 bases. Trimming costs V 1 base and J 5 bases, and their ends lie 14 bases apart. Spanning cysteine to phenylalanine, the CDR3 consists of 14 amino acids. This entry keeps only the CDR3 DNA: 42 bases, framed from base 1. CDR1 is given as SQVTM and CDR2 as ANQGSEA, both from the germline V gene.